A single sample gave rise to the 4 T cell receptor beta chains below, sequenced in a study of cytomegalovirus exposure and HLA in healthy donors. PCR amplification relied on 60 Vbeta primers (plus 13 Jbeta primers). TCRdb's copy holds only in-frame clones and misses some; the assay was immunoSEQ multiplex PCR. The data hold about 160,000 clones, with 79% observed a single time. The source material was PBMCs. These TCRs come from a man aged 40-49 years in good health and CMV-seronegative.

The rearrangement joins TRBV5-1 to TRBJ2-3; 13 nucleotides agree with TRBD2. The CDR3 sequence is 17 residues long. V trimming: 4 bases; J trimming: 5 bases; junction bases outside the gene matches: 10. The germline gives CDR1 SGHRS, CDR2 YFSETQ. This CDR3 is CASSDIGLAGVEDTQYF. The CDR3 nucleotides read TGCGCCAGCAGCGACATAGGACTAGCGGGAGTGGAAGATACGCAGTATTTT.

CDR3 nucleotide sequence: TGTGCCAGTAGTACCGGGAGAATGGGTCAGCCCCAGCATTTT. Residues: CASSTGRMGQPQHF. This sequence joins TRBV19 and TRBJ1-5; unclear D gene. The ends were cut back, 4 bases at V and 6 bases at J, with 13 bases in the middle. There are 14 residues in the CDR3. Germline V gene sequence: CDR1 LNHDA, CDR2 SQIVND (reference sequence).

This chain links TRBV27 with TRBJ2-5; 15 nucleotides align to TRBD2. The V gene end was trimmed by 3 bases and the J gene end by 4 bases; junction bases not matched to a gene: 9. From germline, CDR1 is MNHEY and CDR2 SMNVEV (reference sequence). CDR3 size: 18 residues. The CDR3 reads CASSLPPPGLAGGETQYF. The CDR3 DNA reads as TGTGCCAGCAGTTTGCCCCCTCCGGGACTAGCGGGAGGAGAGACCCAGTACTTC.

This chain links TRBV9 with TRBJ2-3; perhaps TRBD2 as D (6 bases). Germline V gene lookup returns CDR1 SGDLS and CDR2 YYNGEE. Trimming took 0 bases from V and 2 from J, leaving 10 bases between them. The CDR3 runs to 15 residues. CDR3 bases: TGTGCCAGCAGCGTAGTAGCGGTAGCCACAGATACGCAGTATTTT. It codes for CASSVVAVATDTQYF.